In this sample, the clone carrying this T cell receptor beta chain turned up once. What it recognizes is unknown. This entry is derived from a study of cytomegalovirus exposure and HLA in healthy donors. General study points: TCR beta V- and J-gene trimming, according to a later analysis, was linked to a missense DCLRE1C variant.

This cohort consisted of healthy bone marrow donors. Germline CDR1 reads MNHNY; CDR2 reads SVGAGI (reference sequence). V was trimmed by 0 bases and J by 11 bases, leaving 16 bases between them. CDR3 length: 14 amino acids. The PCR employed 60 Vbeta primers together with 13 Jbeta primers. The assay was immunoSEQ multiplex PCR, and TCRdb's table has in-frame clones only and misses some. The sample contains hundreds of thousands of clones, 75% to 90% of which appear only once. V is TRBV6-6 and J is TRBJ1-2; possibly TRBD1 for D (6 bases). Sequencing used PBMCs. This receptor was identified in a woman aged 18-29 years in good health and CMV-seronegative. The CDR3 spells CASSYSSSGTYYTF. CDR3 nucleotide sequence: TGTGCCAGCAGTTACTCATCGAGTGGGACATATTACACCTTC.